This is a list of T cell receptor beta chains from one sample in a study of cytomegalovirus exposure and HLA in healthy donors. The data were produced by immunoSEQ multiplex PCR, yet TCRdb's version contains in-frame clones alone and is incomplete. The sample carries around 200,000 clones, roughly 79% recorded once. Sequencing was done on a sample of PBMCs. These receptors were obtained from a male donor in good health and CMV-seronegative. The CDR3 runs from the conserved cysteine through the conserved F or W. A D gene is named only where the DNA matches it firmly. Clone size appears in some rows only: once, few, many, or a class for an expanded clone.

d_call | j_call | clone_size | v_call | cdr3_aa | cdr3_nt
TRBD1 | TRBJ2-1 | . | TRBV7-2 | CASSFDRAREQFF | TGTGCCAGCAGCTTTGACAGGGCGAGGGAGCAGTTCTTC
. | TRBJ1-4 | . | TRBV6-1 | CASSERRGAEKLFF | TGTGCCAGCAGTGAAAGAAGGGGTGCTGAAAAACTGTTTTTT
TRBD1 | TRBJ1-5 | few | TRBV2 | CASRRGDRGGNQPQHF | TGTGCCAGCAGAAGGGGGGACAGGGGTGGCAATCAGCCCCAGCATTTT
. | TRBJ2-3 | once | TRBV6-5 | CASSYTNTDTQYF | TGTGCCAGCAGTTACACTAACACAGATACGCAGTATTTT
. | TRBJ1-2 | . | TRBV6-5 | CASSSGQPYGYTF | TGTGCCAGCAGTTCCGGACAGCCCTATGGCTACACCTTC
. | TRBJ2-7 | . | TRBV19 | CASSIASGAPYEQYF | TGTGCCAGTAGTATAGCGTCAGGGGCCCCCTACGAGCAGTACTTC
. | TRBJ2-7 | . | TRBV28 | CASSPSPGFEQYF | TGTGCCAGCAGTCCCTCCCCAGGGTTTGAGCAGTACTTC
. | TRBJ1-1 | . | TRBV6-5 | CASSYWAKENTEAFF | TGTGCCAGCAGTTATTGGGCGAAGGAAAACACTGAAGCTTTCTTT
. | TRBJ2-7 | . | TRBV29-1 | CSVGEGAKDEQYF | TGCAGCGTTGGGGAAGGGGCTAAGGACGAGCAGTACTTC
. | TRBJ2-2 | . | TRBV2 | CASSTPTGTTNTGELFF | TGTGCCAGCAGTACCCCCACCGGGACAACAAACACCGGGGAGCTGTTTTTT
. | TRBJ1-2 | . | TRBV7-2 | CASSFITEGDRNYGYTF | TGTGCCAGCAGCTTTATAACGGAGGGCGACCGTAACTATGGCTACACCTTC
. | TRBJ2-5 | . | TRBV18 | CASSLLDSDQETQYF | TGTGCCAGCTCACTGTTGGACAGCGACCAAGAGACCCAGTACTTC
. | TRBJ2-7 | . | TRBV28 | CASSFVGGSYEQYF | TGTGCCAGCAGTTTTGTAGGGGGCTCCTACGAGCAGTACTTC
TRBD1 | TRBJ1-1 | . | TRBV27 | CASSPLRDRVTEAFF | TGTGCCAGCAGCCCCTTAAGGGACAGGGTGACTGAAGCTTTCTTT
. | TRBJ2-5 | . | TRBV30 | CASTGSQETQYF | TGTGCGAGTACGGGATCACAAGAGACCCAGTACTTC
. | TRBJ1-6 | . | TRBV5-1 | CASSFDSNSPLHF | TGCGCCAGCAGCTTCGACAGTAATTCACCCCTCCACTTT
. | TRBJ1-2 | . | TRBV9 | CASSVGGGGYGYTF | TGTGCCAGCAGCGTAGGAGGGGGGGGCTATGGCTACACCTTC
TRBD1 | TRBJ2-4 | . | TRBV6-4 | CASSDGQGGKNIQYF | TGTGCCAGCAGTGACGGACAGGGGGGAAAAAACATTCAGTACTTC
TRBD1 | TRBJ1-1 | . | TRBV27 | CASSSRTGATGTEAFF | TGTGCCAGCAGTTCCAGGACAGGGGCAACGGGCACTGAAGCTTTCTTT
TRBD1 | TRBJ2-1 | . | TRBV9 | CASSVGTGVYNEQFF | TGTGCCAGCAGCGTTGGGACAGGGGTCTACAATGAGCAGTTCTTC
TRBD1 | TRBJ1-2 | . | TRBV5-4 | CASSFKGAIGYTF | TGTGCCAGCAGCTTTAAGGGGGCGATTGGCTACACCTTC
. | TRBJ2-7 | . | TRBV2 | CASSEVDIGGYEQYF | TGTGCCAGCAGTGAAGTGGATATAGGGGGTTACGAGCAGTACTTC
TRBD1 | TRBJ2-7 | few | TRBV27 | CASSLLVGTGTLREQYF | TGTGCCAGCAGTTTATTGGTTGGGACAGGGACTTTACGCGAGCAGTACTTC
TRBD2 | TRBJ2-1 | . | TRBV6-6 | CASSFGLADPYNEQFF | TGTGCCAGCAGTTTCGGACTAGCGGACCCCTACAATGAGCAGTTCTTC